A selection of T cell receptor beta chains follows, all from one sample in a study of OX40 agonist ivuxolimab in advanced cancers. Only in-frame clones appear in the TCRdb table, and some are missing; sequencing was by immunoSEQ multiplex PCR. The sample lists 40,000 or so clones, roughly 90% occurring once. The source material was CD4+ or CD8+ T cells sorted from blood, sampled in a trial of the OX40 agonist ivuxolimab. The source is an adult with an advanced solid tumor such as melanoma, head and neck, liver or kidney cancer. CDR3s include the opening cysteine and the closing phenylalanine or tryptophan. The D gene is left open where the match is weak. Not every row has a clone size; where given, it reads once, few, many or a size class.

j_gene | v_gene | abundance | d_gene | CDR3nt | CDR3aa
TRBJ1-5 | TRBV11-2 | - | - | TGTGCCAGCAGCTTAGATCACATCAATCAGCCCCAGCATTTT | CASSLDHINQPQHF
TRBJ1-5 | TRBV4-1 | - | TRBD1 | TGCGCCAGCAGCCAAGTTCAGGACAGGGGGCATCAGCCCCAGCATTTT | CASSQVQDRGHQPQHF
TRBJ1-1 | TRBV19 | - | - | TGTGCCAGTAGTATAGATCAAGAGGCAGGGGTAACTGAAGCTTTCTTT | CASSIDQEAGVTEAFF
TRBJ2-2 | TRBV7-9 | - | - | TGTGCCAGCAGCTCCCACGGGGAGCTGTTTTTT | CASSSHGELFF
TRBJ2-7 | TRBV2 | - | - | TGTGCCAGCAGCGTCCTTGACGAGCAGTACTTC | CASSVLDEQYF
TRBJ1-3 | TRBV9 | - | TRBD1 | TGTGCCAGCAGCCTCGGGACAGGGGGCGGAAACACCATATATTTT | CASSLGTGGGNTIYF
TRBJ2-1 | TRBV27 | - | TRBD2 | TGTGCCAGCAGTTTATCACCCAGCGGGAGGGGGAATGAGCAGTTCTTC | CASSLSPSGRGNEQFF
TRBJ1-1 | TRBV28 | - | - | TGTGCCAGCAGTTTAGGTCCTGAAGCTTTCTTT | CASSLGPEAFF
TRBJ1-1 | TRBV7-6 | once | TRBD1 | TGTGCCAGCAGCCCGGACAGGGATCTGAACACTGAAGCTTTCTTT | CASSPDRDLNTEAFF
TRBJ1-1 | TRBV7-8 | - | - | TGTGCCAGCAGCCGGGCTAACACTGAAGCTTTCTTT | CASSRANTEAFF
TRBJ2-3 | TRBV5-4 | - | - | TGTGCCAGCAGCTCCCGGGTGGGGTTCACAGATACGCAGTATTTT | CASSSRVGFTDTQYF
TRBJ1-1 | TRBV6-5 | few | - | TGTGCCAGCAGTGGGACATCTGCGAACACTGAAGCTTTCTTT | CASSGTSANTEAFF
TRBJ2-2 | TRBV2 | once | - | TGTGCCAGCAGGGAGGACAGCAGGAGCACCGGGGAGCTGTTTTTT | CASREDSRSTGELFF
TRBJ2-1 | TRBV7-8 | - | - | TGTGCCAGCAGCTTACCCCGTCTCTTGAACAATGAGCAGTTCTTC | CASSLPRLLNNEQFF
TRBJ2-4 | TRBV6-5 | - | TRBD1 | TGTGCCAGCAGTTACTCACAGGCAGGGGGTAACATTCAGTACTTC | CASSYSQAGGNIQYF
TRBJ2-1 | TRBV7-9 | - | - | TGTGCCAGCAGCTTAGCTTATGAGCAGTTCTTC | CASSLAYEQFF
TRBJ1-1 | TRBV7-9 | - | - | TGTGCCAGCAGCGAAGGGACTTCCTGGGGCACTGAAGCTTTCTTT | CASSEGTSWGTEAFF
TRBJ2-7 | TRBV7-8 | - | - | TGTGCCAGCAGGGAGGGGACACCGTATTCCCTAAGCTCCTACGAGCAGTACTTC | CASREGTPYSLSSYEQYF
TRBJ2-2 | TRBV4-3 | - | TRBD2 | TGCGCCAGCAGCCAAGAAGAACTAGCGGGAGGAGGGGAGGGCGGGGAGCTGTTTTTT | CASSQEELAGGGEGGELFF
TRBJ1-2 | TRBV7-9 | - | TRBD1 | TGTGCCAGCAGCTTAGGTCCACAGGGGGCGCTTTATGGCTACACCTTC | CASSLGPQGALYGYTF
TRBJ2-4 | TRBV4-3 | - | - | TGCGCCAGCAGCCAAGAGCAGAGTCCGCCCAAAAACATTCAGTACTTC | CASSQEQSPPKNIQYF
TRBJ2-1 | TRBV6-5 | - | TRBD2 | TGTGCCAGCAGTACCAGCGGGAGCTCCTACAATGAGCAGTTCTTC | CASSTSGSSYNEQFF
TRBJ2-1 | TRBV5-1 | - | TRBD2 | TGCGCCAGCAGCTTGGCCGGGAGCCCTAGCGGGAACAATGAGCAGTTCTTC | CASSLAGSPSGNNEQFF
TRBJ2-3 | TRBV25-1 | - | - | TGTGCCAGCAGTGAATTAGGGATGGGAGCGCGAGATACGCAGTATTTT | CASSELGMGARDTQYF
TRBJ2-3 | TRBV6-4 | medium-sized | TRBD2 | TGTGCCAGCAGTGACTCGGCGGGAGGGGCCACAGATACGCAGTATTTT | CASSDSAGGATDTQYF
TRBJ1-1 | TRBV19 | once | - | TGTGCCAGTAGTACCTGGGGGACTGAAGCTTTCTTT | CASSTWGTEAFF
TRBJ1-1 | TRBV29-1 | - | - | TGCAGCGTTCAGCGACCCGAGAAGTCAGGGGATTCTTGCACTGAAGCTTTCTTT | CSVQRPEKSGDSCTEAFF